The 29 T cell receptor beta chains below come from one sample, sequenced in a study of follicular helper T cells after annual influenza vaccination (dated by TCRdb to 2017 to 2019). Library generation was performed with the immunoSEQ multiplex PCR assay. In TCRdb, the immuneACCESS table is reduced to in-frame sequences with V and J assigned. These tables do not hold every clone; where another copy was compared, an unresolved V gene accounts for under half, and the others remain unexplained. The sample yields 9,500 to 11,000 clones; approximately 83% were counted once. Jointly, the top ten make up 0.77% of the sample. Reading the label with the study, this specimen's time point is: 2014-2015 season, 7 days after vaccination. The sequencing used CXCR5- memory CD4+ T cells sorted from blood, collected 7 days after influenza vaccination. This specimen's cell subset or site label, interpreted: CXCR5- memory CD4 T cells. Receptor source: an adult who received the influenza vaccine.

The chain uses TRBV2 and TRBJ1-6, with 9 bases aligning to TRBD1. From germline, CDR1 is SNHLY and CDR2 FYNNEI. This CDR3 spans 15 amino acids. The J segment lost 7 bases and the V segment lost 4 bases, leaving 5 bases of the junction unmatched. Written as DNA, the CDR3 is TGTGCCAGCAGTGTGGAGACAGGGGGAAATTCACCCCTCCACTTT. Protein product: CASSVETGGNSPLHF.

Only a few counts were recorded for this clone. The chain recombines TRBV29-1 with TRBJ2-3; 9 nucleotides line up with TRBD2. The germline V gene encodes CDR1 SQVTM and CDR2 ANQGSEA. Trimming at V came to 7 bases and at J to 1 base, leaving 12 bases not matched to a gene. The CDR3 covers 16 residues. CDR3 nucleotides: TGCAGCGCCACGGGCGGGAGGGCTGGCGGCACAGATACGCAGTATTTT. Translation gives CSATGGRAGGTDTQYF.

The V gene is TRBV18, the J gene TRBJ2-2; D remains unclear. This CDR3 region has 16 residues. CDR1 KGHSH and CDR2 LQKENI come from the germline V gene. The V and J ends lost 3 bases and 5 bases respectively, with 16 bases between them. The CDR3 is CASSPILSSQTGELFF. For the CDR3, the DNA is TGTGCCAGCTCACCGATATTATCCAGCCAAACCGGGGAGCTGTTTTTT.

J is TRBJ2-5 and V is TRBV10-1, with D possibly TRBD2 on 6 matching bases. CDR3 length equals 14 residues. Trimming removed 8 bases from V and 0 bases from J, with 13 bases in between. From germline, CDR1 is WNHNN and CDR2 SYGVQD (reference sequence). This CDR3 is CASSGGEHQETQYF. The CDR3 coding sequence is TGCGCCAGCTCAGGAGGGGAACACCAAGAGACCCAGTACTTC.

The chain uses TRBV19 and TRBJ1-5, with TRBD1 identical over 9 bases. V lost 5 bases and J lost 0; bases outside the gene matches: 11. The CDR3 totals 18 residues. From germline, CDR1 is LNHDA and CDR2 SQIVND (reference sequence). This chain's CDR3 is CASSSPGQGLYSNQPQHF. CDR3 in DNA: TGTGCCAGTAGTTCCCCGGGACAGGGTCTATATAGCAATCAGCCCCAGCATTTT.

This CDR3 reads CASSESIPGSLSYEQYF. In nucleotides, the CDR3 is TGCGCCAGCAGTGAGTCGATCCCCGGGAGCCTCTCCTACGAGCAGTACTTC. The chain employs TRBV10-1 and TRBJ2-7; weak D call: TRBD2 (6 bases). The CDR3 contains 17 residues. Trimming stripped 0 bases from V and 0 bases from J, with 15 bases between. In germline, CDR1 is WNHNN, CDR2 SYGVQD (reference sequence).

The CDR3 here is CASSFRENEAFF. The CDR3 DNA reads as TGCGCCAGCAGCTTCCGGGAGAATGAAGCTTTCTTT. The rearrangement joins TRBV5-1 to TRBJ1-1; D is uncertain. The CDR3 extends over 12 amino acids. Per the germline V gene, CDR1 is SGHRS and CDR2 is YFSETQ. Trimming removed 2 bases at V and 7 bases at J, with 9 bases between.

This clone was observed a few times. In DNA, the CDR3 is TGTGCCAGCTCACCACCGAGCCTAGGGTCTCGTTACGAGCAGTACTTC. As protein: CASSPPSLGSRYEQYF. V gene TRBV18 combines with J gene TRBJ2-7, with D hard to call. The ends were cut back, 0 bases at V and 4 bases at J, with 16 bases in the middle. The germline V gene encodes CDR1 KGHSH and CDR2 LQKENI. This CDR3 spans 16 amino acids. The whole variable domain, remainder taken from reference TRBV18 and TRBJ2-7, is NAGVMQNPRHLVRRRGQEARLRCSPMKGHSHVYWYRQLPEEGLKFMVYLQKENIIDESGMPKERFSAEFPKEGPSILRIQQVVRGDSAAYFCASSPPSLGSRYEQYFGPGTRLTVT.

V usage is TRBV2 and J usage is TRBJ1-4, with D tentatively TRBD1 (6 bases). V dropped 10 bases and J dropped 6 bases, with 15 bases sitting between them. The CDR3 covers 13 residues. CDR1 SNHLY and CDR2 FYNNEI come from the germline V gene. In nucleotides, the CDR3 is TGTGCCACGTTAAGGGGGGTCGATGAAAAACTGTTTTTT. This encodes CATLRGVDEKLFF. Variable domain in full (rest from reference TRBV2 and TRBJ1-4): EPEVTQTPSHQVTQMGQEVILRCVPISNHLYFYWYRQILGQKVEFLVSFYNNEISEKSEIFDDQFSVERPDGSNFTLKIRSTKLEDSAMYFCATLRGVDEKLFFGSGTQLSVL.

The V gene is TRBV6-5, the J gene TRBJ1-6; no definite D call. Trimming took off 2 bases at V and 7 bases at J, with 9 bases between the two ends. The length of the CDR3 is 14 residues. Germline values: CDR1 MNHEY, CDR2 SVGAGI. The CDR3 is CASSYRIGNSPLHF. The CDR3 DNA is TGTGCCAGCAGTTACCGGATTGGAAATTCACCCCTCCACTTT.

The rearrangement uses TRBV19 and TRBJ2-1; the match to TRBD2 covers 11 bases. Unmatched junction bases numbered 9, after V lost 3 bases and J lost 8 bases. CDR1 LNHDA and CDR2 SQIVND come from the germline V gene (reference sequence). This CDR3 is 16 amino acids long. CDR3 DNA sequence: TGTGCCAGTAGTATTACCCATAGCGGGAGGGAGGATGAGCAGTTCTTC. This codes for CASSITHSGREDEQFF.

V and J are TRBV7-8 and TRBJ1-1; D unclear. CDR1 SGHVS and CDR2 FQNEAQ come from the germline V gene. V lost 4 bases and J lost 4, with 10 bases in between. This CDR3 is built from 13 residues. The CDR3 sequence: CASSYGVITEAFF. CDR3 DNA: TGTGCCAGCAGCTATGGGGTGATCACTGAAGCTTTCTTT.

The chain links TRBV18 to TRBJ2-5, with TRBD1 matching 9 bases. There are 15 residues in the CDR3. Germline assignment: CDR1 KGHSH and CDR2 LQKENI. After removal of 2 bases from V and 1 base from J, the junction contained 2 bases not matched to a gene. The CDR3 DNA reads as TGTGCCAGCTCACCAAGACAGGGGGGCCAAGAGACCCAGTACTTC. Translated: CASSPRQGGQETQYF.

The rearrangement links TRBV18 to TRBJ1-4; D might be TRBD1 (5 bases). Germline V lookup: CDR1 KGHSH, CDR2 LQKENI. With 2 bases removed from V and 2 bases from J, the gap between germline ends came to 12 bases. The CDR3 totals 16 residues. The CDR3 spells CASSPIGEGTNEKLFF. CDR3 in DNA: TGTGCCAGCTCACCAATAGGGGAAGGCACTAATGAAAAACTGTTTTTT.

This chain joins TRBV19 and TRBJ1-1; 7 nucleotides line up with TRBD1. Losses at the gene ends were 4 bases for V and 3 bases for J; bases not matched to a gene: 5. CDR1 is LNHDA, CDR2 SQIVND, per germline (reference sequence). This CDR3 is 14 amino acids long. The CDR3 protein is CASSRRQGYTEAFF. CDR3 coding DNA: TGTGCCAGTAGTAGAAGACAGGGCTACACTGAAGCTTTCTTT.

V usage is TRBV2 and J usage is TRBJ1-2; the D gene is possibly TRBD1 (6 bases). The V gene's germline CDR1 is SNHLY and CDR2 FYNNEI. This CDR3 contains 13 residues. Deletions cut 6 bases from V and 8 bases from J, with 16 bases between. For the CDR3, the DNA is TGTGCCAGCAGCTCCGGGGGCCTGCGGGGCTACACCTTC. Its protein is CASSSGGLRGYTF.

V usage is TRBV11-2 and J usage is TRBJ2-2; no clear D gene. The CDR3 is 16 amino acids. CDR1 and CDR2 from the germline V gene are SGHAT and FQNNGV. V was pared by 5 bases and J by 0 bases, with 13 bases between. CDR3 region: CASSRLSYANTGELFF. Written as DNA, the CDR3 is TGTGCCAGCAGCCGTCTCAGCTACGCGAACACCGGGGAGCTGTTTTTT.

V and J are TRBV29-1 and TRBJ1-3; maybe TRBD1 (5 bases). CDR3 size: 13 residues. Germline V gene sequence: CDR1 SQVTM, CDR2 ANQGSEA. The ends were cut back, 7 bases at V and 0 bases at J, with 10 bases in the middle. The DNA for the CDR3 is TGCAGCGCCGACAGTAACTCTGGAAACACCATATATTTT. It is translated as CSADSNSGNTIYF.

The chain links TRBV4-1 to TRBJ1-2, with 10 bases aligning to TRBD1. The CDR3 is 13 residues long. Germline trimming cut 6 bases from V and 7 bases from J; bases unmatched to any gene: 5. Germline loops: CDR1 MGHRA, CDR2 YSYEKL. As DNA, the CDR3 is TGCGCCAGCAGTGGTGGACAGGGGGTTGGCTACACCTTC. As protein: CASSGGQGVGYTF.

The CDR3 DNA follows: TGCGCCAGCAGTGAGTGGGGACTAGCGGCCTACAATGAGCAGTTCTTC. Translating gives CASSEWGLAAYNEQFF. The V call is TRBV10-2, the J call TRBJ2-1, with TRBD2 matching 11 bases. The V and J ends lost 1 base and 2 bases, in that order; junction bases with no gene match: 1. This CDR3 is built from 16 residues. Germline-derived CDR1 and CDR2 are WSHSY and SAAADI.

The chain has TRBV10-3 and TRBJ2-5; 9 bases line up with TRBD2. Looked up from germline, CDR1 is ENHRY and CDR2 is SYGVKD. V gave up 5 bases and J gave up 6 bases; unmatched junction bases: 7. The CDR3 sequence is 14 residues long. CDR3 nucleotides: TGTGCCATCAGTCTAGCGGGGAATCTACAGACCCAGTACTTC. Its protein is CAISLAGNLQTQYF.

This rearrangement joins TRBV6-1 to TRBJ1-4; tentatively, D is TRBD1 (5 bases). Trimming shortened V by 3 bases and J by 0 bases, and 11 bases separated the two germline ends. The CDR3 sequence is 16 residues long. Germline-derived CDR1 and CDR2 are MNHNS and SASEGT. CDR3 protein: CASSDRRGATNEKLFF. CDR3 sequence (DNA): TGTGCCAGCAGTGATCGCAGAGGGGCAACTAATGAAAAACTGTTTTTT.

This chain connects TRBV10-3 to TRBJ2-1; 12 bases are a match to TRBD2. Germline trimming cut 7 bases from V and 1 base from J; bases unmatched to any gene: 5. Germline lookup yields CDR1 ENHRY and CDR2 SYGVKD. The CDR3 has 16 residues. Written as DNA, the CDR3 is TGTGCCATCAAGGCTAGCGGGGGGGCTTCCTACAATGAGCAGTTCTTC. Translation gives CAIKASGGASYNEQFF.

The sample holds one count of this clone. This sequence joins TRBV5-4 and TRBJ2-1, with 8 bases that match TRBD2. V lost 2 bases and J lost 2; bases outside the gene matches: 3. The germline V gene has CDR1 SGHNT and CDR2 YYREEE (reference sequence). The CDR3 loop spans 15 amino acids. CDR3 sequence reads: CASSFRAGAYNEQFF. Here the CDR3 DNA reads TGTGCCAGCAGCTTCCGAGCGGGAGCCTACAATGAGCAGTTCTTC.

The chain couples TRBV5-6 to TRBJ1-4; D is ambiguous. V was clipped by 4 bases and J by 4 bases, with 11 bases between them. Germline V gene sequence: CDR1 SGHDT, CDR2 YYEEEE. The CDR3 spans 14 residues. CDR3 nucleotide sequence: TGTGCCAGCAGCGCCAGCAGCAGTAATGAAAAACTGTTTTTT. Protein sequence: CASSASSSNEKLFF.

The rearrangement uses TRBV9 and TRBJ2-5, with 7 positions matching TRBD2. Germline assignment: CDR1 SGDLS and CDR2 YYNGEE. J lost 1 base, V lost 0 bases, and 6 bases had no gene match. The CDR3 sequence is 16 residues long. The CDR3 DNA follows: TGTGCCAGCAGCGTAGCTACGCGGGGGATCCAAGAGACCCAGTACTTC. Amino acids: CASSVATRGIQETQYF.

The chain has TRBV7-2 and TRBJ2-1; perhaps TRBD1 as D (6 bases). This CDR3 is built from 18 residues. CDR1 is SGHTA and CDR2 is FQGNSA in the germline V gene. Trimming shortened V by 3 bases and J by 3 bases, and 21 bases separated the two germline ends. The CDR3 region is CASSFIGVGEGGYNEQFF. Written as DNA, the CDR3 is TGTGCCAGCAGCTTTATTGGAGTAGGGGAAGGGGGCTACAATGAGCAGTTCTTC.

The chain has TRBV30 and TRBJ2-2, with 11 bases matching TRBD1. This CDR3 has 15 residues. V was pared by 4 bases and J by 3 bases, with 4 bases of the junction left unmatched. Germline-derived CDR1 and CDR2 are GTSNPN and SVGIG (reference sequence). Here the CDR3 DNA reads TGTGCCTGGAAAGGGACAGGGGGTGACACCGGGGAGCTGTTTTTT. Its protein is CAWKGTGGDTGELFF.

The chain has TRBV4-1 and TRBJ2-2, with D tentatively TRBD1 or TRBD2 (5 bases each). Germline values: CDR1 MGHRA, CDR2 YSYEKL. The CDR3 is made up of 16 amino acids. The ends were cut back, 3 bases at V and 5 bases at J, with 16 bases in the middle. The CDR3 bases are TGCGCCAGCAGCCAGAGATGGCAGGGCGGGACCGGGGAGCTGTTTTTT. Its protein product is CASSQRWQGGTGELFF.